What follows describes a single T cell receptor beta chain. What it binds is not known. The sample belongs to a study of PD-1 blockade in classical Hodgkin lymphoma. At the level of the study: Administration of nivolumab to patients was at 3 mg/kg intravenously every 2 weeks. The study's findings and limits: Complete responders' baseline diversity resembled that of newly diagnosed patients. At baseline, newly diagnosed patients reportedly showed less TCR diversity than healthy donors.

Time point here: cycle 4 day 1 (C4D1), after five to seven weeks of nivolumab. Relapses following autologous stem cell transplantation were seen in all patients, with brentuximab vedotin exposure varying. TCRdb keeps only in-frame clones here, not all; method: immunoSEQ multiplex PCR. The sample records 25,000 to 40,000 clones, around 68% being singletons. Germline V CDR1 and CDR2: MNHNY, SVGAGI (reference sequence). The CDR3 is 14 residues long. Trimming took 0 bases from V and 5 from J, leaving 11 bases between them. This TCR came from a human donor with classical Hodgkin lymphoma. The sample was peripheral blood mononuclear cells (PBMCs), taken before the fourth cycle of nivolumab. The chain joins TRBV6-6 to TRBJ2-7, with D tentatively TRBD2 (7 bases). The CDR3 loop is CASSYSAGADEQYF. The DNA for the CDR3 is TGTGCCAGCAGTTACTCGGCGGGGGCGGACGAGCAGTACTTC.